Listed here are 25 T cell receptor beta chains from one sample, sequenced in a study of coeliac disease. Some clones are missing from TCRdb's copy, which holds only in-frame ones; the method was immunoSEQ multiplex PCR. The data show approximately 7,400 clones, with 50% to 65% seen just once and 3.1% held by the top ten. Sequences were obtained from lamina propria lymphocytes from the gut. Source of these receptors: a woman in her sixties with active celiac disease.

The chain couples TRBV28 to TRBJ2-1; maybe TRBD1 (6 bases). The CDR3 sequence is 14 residues long. V was cut by 6 bases and J by 5 bases, with 14 bases left in between. Germline CDR1 MDHEN, CDR2 SYDVKM. DNA for the CDR3: TGTGCCAGCAGAGCCGGGACACTCAACAATGAGCAGTTCTTC. Amino acid sequence: CASRAGTLNNEQFF. The entire variable domain, with the rest obtained from reference TRBV28 and TRBJ2-1, is as follows: DVKVTQSSRYLVKRTGEKVFLECVQDMDHENMFWYRQDPGLGLRLIYFSYDVKMKEKGDIPEGYSVSREKKERFSLILESASTNQTSMYLCASRAGTLNNEQFFGPGTRLTVL.

This clone was seen a few times. The rearrangement uses TRBV27 and TRBJ1-2; D uncertain. The CDR3 covers 14 residues. Per germline, CDR1 MNHEY and CDR2 SMNVEV (reference sequence). Trimming pared 6 bases from V and 4 bases from J, leaving 15 bases between. CDR3 amino acids: CASSLKPAGYGYTF. CDR3 DNA: TGTGCCAGCAGCCTTAAACCGGCAGGCTATGGCTACACCTTC.

This clone is a singleton in its sample. The gene calls are TRBV5-1 and TRBJ1-5; weak D call: TRBD1 (6 bases). CDR1 and CDR2 (germline): SGHRS, YFSETQ. Trimming took off 6 bases at V and 2 bases at J, with 15 bases between the two ends. This CDR3 spans 15 amino acids. CDR3 bases: TGCGCCAGCACTAGTGGGGGGGCAGGCAATCAGCCCCAGCATTTT. As protein: CASTSGGAGNQPQHF. Supplemented by reference TRBV5-1 and TRBJ1-5, the full variable domain reads KAGVTQTPRYLIKTRGQQVTLSCSPISGHRSVSWYQQTPGQGLQFLFEYFSETQRNKGNFPGRFSGRQFSNSRSEMNVSTLELGDSALYLCASTSGGAGNQPQHFGDGTRLSIL.

This clone was counted a single time. The V gene is TRBV5-4, the J gene TRBJ1-1; 10 nucleotides align to TRBD1. The CDR3 runs 16 residues. With 5 bases clipped from V and 3 bases from J, the junction kept 10 bases outside the gene matches. Germline lookup yields CDR1 SGHNT and CDR2 YYREEE (reference sequence). CDR3 region: CASSSYPGTGDTEAFF. CDR3 nucleotides: TGTGCCAGCAGTTCCTACCCCGGGACAGGGGACACTGAAGCTTTCTTT.

This chain connects TRBV5-4 to TRBJ1-5; TRBD1 matches 11 bases. V dropped 4 bases and J dropped 5; count of bases not matched to a gene: 5. Germline V gene data show CDR1 as SGHNT and CDR2 as YYREEE (reference sequence). This CDR3 region has 15 residues. The chain's CDR3 is CASSEGQGVDQPQHF. The CDR3 DNA reads as TGTGCCAGCAGCGAGGGACAGGGGGTTGATCAGCCCCAGCATTTT.

As regards this clone: The junction differs from germline at one of its ends, possibly a read error. Other nucleotide sequences in the sample specify the same CDR3. The chain uses TRBV20-1 and TRBJ1-4; weak D call: TRBD1 (6 bases). Germline loops: CDR1 DFQATT, CDR2 SNEGSKA (reference sequence). There are 11 residues in the CDR3. CDR3 bases: TGCAGTGCTAGGGTTCAGGACAGCGTCGATTTT. It codes for CSARVQDSVDF.

This clone is categorized as medium-sized. This chain uses TRBV7-3 with TRBJ1-1, with 9 bases lining up with TRBD1. The V segment lost 5 bases and the J segment 3 bases; nucleotides outside the gene matches: 4. Germline lookup yields CDR1 SGHTA and CDR2 FQGTGA. CDR3 length equals 14 residues. The CDR3 protein is CASSNTGGDTEAFF. DNA for the CDR3: TGTGCCAGCAGCAACACAGGGGGCGACACTGAAGCTTTCTTT.

V gene TRBV6-6 combines with J gene TRBJ2-7; TRBD1 might be the D (6 bases). CDR1 is MNHNY, CDR2 SVGAGI, per germline (reference sequence). The CDR3 has 14 residues. V dropped 1 base and J dropped 5 bases, with 12 bases sitting between them. CDR3 sequence: CASSYWQGFDEQYF. CDR3 nucleotide sequence: TGTGCCAGCAGTTACTGGCAGGGGTTCGACGAGCAGTACTTC.

This clone came up once. The V and J genes are TRBV25-1 and TRBJ1-1; TRBD1 is a possible D gene (5 bases). V lost 0 bases, J lost 11 bases, and 13 bases lay in between. The CDR3 covers 13 residues. Germline-derived CDR1 and CDR2 are MGHDK and SYGVNS. In DNA form, the CDR3 reads TGTGCCAGCAGTGAATACCTGGGAGGGACGGCTTTCTTT. Translating it yields CASSEYLGGTAFF. The entire variable domain, with the rest obtained from reference TRBV25-1 and TRBJ1-1, is as follows: EADIYQTPRYLVIGTGKKITLECSQTMGHDKMYWYQQDPGMELHLIHYSYGVNSTEKGDLSSESTVSRIRTEHFPLTLESARPSHTSQYLCASSEYLGGTAFFGQGTRLTVV.

The chain carries TRBV27 and TRBJ2-1; 11 bases are shared with TRBD1. The CDR3 length is 16 residues. The germline gives CDR1 MNHEY, CDR2 SMNVEV (reference sequence). The J segment lost 2 bases and the V segment lost 2 bases, leaving 2 bases of the junction unmatched. The CDR3 spells CASSLGDRGTYNEQFF. The DNA of the CDR3 is TGTGCCAGCAGTTTAGGGGACAGGGGGACCTACAATGAGCAGTTCTTC.

This clone was found once. In DNA form, the CDR3 reads TGCGCCAGCAGTTCGACTTTCTCTGCTGGAGGGGCCAACGTCCTGACTTTC. It specifies CASSSTFSAGGANVLTF. The rearrangement links TRBV5-1 to TRBJ2-6; D call uncertain. V was cut by 5 bases and J by 4 bases, with 19 bases left in between. Germline CDR1 reads SGHRS; CDR2 reads YFSETQ. CDR3 length: 17 amino acids.

The rearrangement uses TRBV29-1 and TRBJ1-3; maybe TRBD1 (5 bases). This CDR3 is 13 amino acids long. V lost 8 bases, J lost 0 bases, and 11 bases lay in between. Germline CDR1 is SQVTM and CDR2 is ANQGSEA. The CDR3: CSTEGNSGNTIYF. The CDR3 region has the DNA TGCAGCACGGAGGGGAACTCTGGAAACACCATATATTTT.

The chain carries TRBV9 and TRBJ2-7, with 8 bases identical to TRBD2. The CDR3 runs 16 residues. The germline V gene has CDR1 SGDLS and CDR2 YYNGEE. J gave up 7 bases and V 3 bases, and 15 bases lay outside the gene matches. CDR3 region: CASSGLRAGAPGEQYF. CDR3 sequence (DNA): TGTGCCAGCAGCGGCCTAAGAGCGGGAGCCCCGGGGGAGCAGTACTTC.

This clone was observed a single time. The J gene is TRBJ2-7, the V gene TRBV19, with a tentative D call TRBD2 (5 bases). CDR1 and CDR2 (germline): LNHDA, SQIVND (reference sequence). V dropped 5 bases and J dropped 2 bases, with 16 bases sitting between them. The CDR3 is made up of 15 amino acids. CDR3 sequence: CASSFGGQDAYEQYF. The CDR3 DNA follows: TGTGCCAGTAGTTTCGGCGGGCAGGACGCCTACGAGCAGTACTTC.

This clone was seen a handful of times. The V and J genes are TRBV28 and TRBJ2-7, with 9 bases that match TRBD1. Losses at the gene ends were 2 bases for V and 4 bases for J; bases not matched to a gene: 3. CDR1 is MDHEN and CDR2 is SYDVKM in the germline V gene. The CDR3 runs to 14 residues. This CDR3 reads CASSLRQGDYEQYF. Written as DNA, the CDR3 is TGTGCCAGCAGTTTAAGACAGGGGGATTACGAGCAGTACTTC.

The gene calls are TRBV2 and TRBJ2-3; D not resolved. Trimming shortened V by 8 bases and J by 3 bases, and 9 bases separated the two germline ends. CDR3 length: 12 amino acids. Germline V gene data show CDR1 as SNHLY and CDR2 as FYNNEI. The CDR3 reads CASWALTDTQYF. Here the CDR3 DNA reads TGTGCCAGCTGGGCCTTAACAGATACGCAGTATTTT.

The chain has TRBV7-2 and TRBJ1-2; 9 nucleotides line up with TRBD1. The J segment lost 4 bases and the V segment lost 5 bases, leaving 5 bases of the junction unmatched. Germline-derived CDR1 and CDR2 are SGHTA and FQGNSA. CDR3 size: 14 residues. The CDR3 coding sequence is TGTGCCAGCAGCATGGACAGGGGCACCTATGGCTACACCTTC. Amino acids: CASSMDRGTYGYTF. Looking up the rest from reference TRBV7-2 and TRBJ1-2 gives the full variable domain: GAGVSQSPSNKVTEKGKDVELRCDPISGHTALYWYRQSLGQGLEFLIYFQGNSAPDKSGLPSDRFSAERTGGSVSTLTIQRTQQEDSAVYLCASSMDRGTYGYTFGSGTRLTVV.

The chain carries TRBV18 and TRBJ1-5; D perhaps matches TRBD1 (5 bases). The germline V gene has CDR1 KGHSH and CDR2 LQKENI. This CDR3 comprises 15 residues. V lost 0 bases to trimming and J lost 5 bases, with 11 bases between them. The CDR3, as DNA: TGTGCCAGCTCACCACCAGAAGGGGTCGATCAGCCCCAGCATTTT. The encoded protein is CASSPPEGVDQPQHF.

The chain links TRBV19 to TRBJ1-1; 7 bases match TRBD1. The germline V gene has CDR1 LNHDA and CDR2 SQIVND (reference sequence). This CDR3 region has 10 residues. Trimming cost V 9 bases and J 10 bases; bases outside gene matches: 5. The CDR3 sequence: CASVGTAAFF. In DNA, the CDR3 is TGTGCCAGCGTAGGGACAGCAGCTTTCTTT.

In this sample, this clone turned up a few times. The chain has TRBV27 and TRBJ2-3; TRBD2 agrees at 7 bases. The germline CDR1 and CDR2 sequences are MNHEY and SMNVEV (reference sequence). CDR3 size: 14 residues. Losses at the gene ends were 1 base for V and 3 bases for J; bases not matched to a gene: 1. The CDR3 protein is CASSLWEGTDTQYF. The DNA of the CDR3 is TGTGCCAGCAGTTTATGGGAGGGGACAGATACGCAGTATTTT.

This rearrangement joins TRBV7-2 to TRBJ2-7; tentatively, D is TRBD1 (6 bases). Germline V gene lookup returns CDR1 SGHTA and CDR2 FQGNSA. V was clipped by 1 base and J by 4 bases, with 17 bases between them. This CDR3 region has 16 residues. CDR3 sequence reads: CASSLGGGHGGYEQYF. CDR3 DNA sequence: TGTGCCAGCAGCTTAGGTGGGGGCCACGGAGGATACGAGCAGTACTTC.

The V and J genes are TRBV28 and TRBJ2-1, with 10 positions matching TRBD2. V lost 4 bases, J lost 7 bases, and 7 bases stayed unmatched. The CDR3 runs to 15 residues. Germline CDR1 and CDR2: MDHEN and SYDVKM. CDR3 nucleotides: TGTGCCAGCAGTTCTAGCGGGAGCTTTAGGAATGAGCAGTTCTTC. Translating gives CASSSSGSFRNEQFF.

V gene TRBV28 combines with J gene TRBJ2-7, with 7 bases that match TRBD1. The CDR3 consists of 15 residues. Losses at the gene ends were 5 bases for V and 2 bases for J; bases not matched to a gene: 9. Germline CDR1 is MDHEN and CDR2 is SYDVKM. Here the CDR3 DNA reads TGTGCCAGCAGTCTCCCCGGGACAGACACCTACGAGCAGTACTTC. It codes for CASSLPGTDTYEQYF.

This clone was recorded a few times. The chain joins TRBV29-1 to TRBJ1-4; no clear D gene. This CDR3 contains 12 residues. From germline, CDR1 is SQVTM and CDR2 ANQGSEA. V shed 4 bases and J shed 8 bases, with 11 bases lying between them. CDR3 residues: CSVVGEAEKLFF. In DNA form, the CDR3 reads TGCAGCGTTGTTGGGGAGGCGGAAAAACTGTTTTTT.

The genes are TRBV6-6 and TRBJ2-7; a weak D match, TRBD1 (5 bases). This CDR3 has 14 amino acids. Looked up from germline, CDR1 is MNHNY and CDR2 is SVGAGI (reference sequence). V lost 0 bases and J lost 2, with 8 bases in between. CDR3 sequence (DNA): TGTGCCAGCAGTTACTCATCAGGGCCCTACGAGCAGTACTTC. It yields the protein CASSYSSGPYEQYF.